The 29 T cell receptor beta chains below were found in one sample sequenced in a study of cytomegalovirus exposure and HLA in healthy donors. Clones were sequenced by immunoSEQ multiplex PCR, and TCRdb holds only the in-frame ones, with some missing. The repertoire has more than 200,000 clones, roughly 90% of them found once; the top ten carry 12%. Sequencing input: PBMCs. The origin of the receptors is a man younger than 30 in good health and CMV-seropositive.

This rearrangement joins TRBV5-4 to TRBJ1-2, with unresolved D. This CDR3 is 13 amino acids long. Trimming cost V 5 bases and J 2 bases, with 10 bases left between them. Germline-derived CDR1 and CDR2 are SGHNT and YYREEE (reference sequence). In DNA, the CDR3 is TGTGCCAGCAGGGTGGTGGGCAACTATGGCTACACCTTC. As protein: CASRVVGNYGYTF.

The J gene is TRBJ2-2, the V gene TRBV11-2; D is unclear. CDR3 length: 14 residues. Germline CDR1 is SGHAT and CDR2 is FQNNGV. Trimming shortened V by 4 bases and J by 6 bases, and 12 bases separated the two germline ends. The CDR3, as DNA: TGTGCCAGCAGCTCGGGTGTAGACGCCGGGGAGCTGTTTTTT. This encodes CASSSGVDAGELFF.

The V gene is TRBV6-5, the J gene TRBJ2-1; TRBD1 matches at 9 bases. This CDR3 region has 15 residues. The J segment lost 8 bases and the V segment lost 6 bases, leaving 11 bases of the junction unmatched. In germline, CDR1 is MNHEY, CDR2 SVGAGI. CDR3 sequence: CASRLGTGSLDEQFF. CDR3 sequence (DNA): TGTGCCAGCAGACTCGGGACAGGGTCTCTTGATGAGCAGTTCTTC.

V is TRBV7-8 and J is TRBJ1-5; D remains ambiguous. The CDR3 runs 13 residues. The ends were cut back, 0 bases at V and 6 bases at J, with 6 bases in the middle. CDR1 is SGHVS and CDR2 is FQNEAQ in the germline V gene. CDR3 DNA: TGTGCCAGCAGCTTAGCGCTCGGTCAGCCCCAGCATTTT. It is translated as CASSLALGQPQHF.

This chain links TRBV19 with TRBJ2-1, with D tentatively TRBD1 (5 bases). This CDR3 spans 16 amino acids. Deletions cut 6 bases from V and 0 bases from J, with 15 bases between. CDR1 and CDR2 (germline): LNHDA, SQIVND (reference sequence). Here the CDR3 reads CASRTLRQSSYNEQFF. CDR3 in DNA: TGTGCCAGTAGAACCCTCAGACAGAGCTCCTACAATGAGCAGTTCTTC. The variable domain in full, completed from reference TRBV19 and TRBJ2-1, reads DGGITQSPKYLFRKEGQNVTLSCEQNLNHDAMYWYRQDPGQGLRLIYYSQIVNDFQKGDIAEGYSVSREKKESFPLTVTSAQKNPTAFYLCASRTLRQSSYNEQFFGPGTRLTVL.

The sample holds one count of this clone. The gene calls are TRBV9 and TRBJ2-3; D is possibly TRBD2 (5 bases). The V gene's germline CDR1 is SGDLS and CDR2 YYNGEE. This CDR3 has 15 amino acids. Trimming pared 3 bases from V and 4 bases from J, leaving 15 bases between. The CDR3 nucleotides are TGTGCCAGCAGCGCGGGGATCGCTGGCGCAGATACGCAGTATTTT. Translating gives CASSAGIAGADTQYF. The full variable domain, rest sourced from reference TRBV9 and TRBJ2-3, is DSGVTQTPKHLITATGQRVTLRCSPRSGDLSVYWYQQSLDQGLQFLIQYYNGEERAKGNILERFSAQQFPDLHSELNLSSLELGDSALYFCASSAGIAGADTQYFGPGTRLTVL.

The chain is built from TRBV6-6 and TRBJ1-2; D is ambiguous. Trimming took off 5 bases at V and 5 bases at J, with 6 bases between the two ends. Germline CDR1 and CDR2: MNHNY and SVGAGI (reference sequence). The CDR3 runs to 11 residues. The CDR3 is CASSTEYGYTF. The CDR3 nucleotides read TGTGCCAGCAGTACCGAATATGGCTACACCTTC.

This clone was observed a single time. This sequence joins TRBV27 and TRBJ2-7; 7 bases match TRBD2. Germline V gene sequence: CDR1 MNHEY, CDR2 SMNVEV (reference sequence). V was pared by 5 bases and J by 3 bases, with 4 bases of the junction left unmatched. The CDR3 covers 13 residues. The CDR3 nucleotides are TGTGCCAGCAGTGCGACTAGCTACTACGAGCAGTACTTC. Translating gives CASSATSYYEQYF.

V is TRBV29-1 and J is TRBJ2-7; 15 bases agree with TRBD2. V lost 6 bases to trimming and J lost 3 bases; unmatched junction nucleotides: 6. CDR1 and CDR2 from the germline V gene are SQVTM and ANQGSEA. The CDR3 runs 15 residues. The CDR3: CSVRMGLAGGYEQYF. CDR3 DNA: TGCAGCGTCCGCATGGGACTAGCGGGAGGCTACGAGCAGTACTTC.

V gene TRBV7-2 combines with J gene TRBJ1-5; D perhaps matches TRBD1 (6 bases). This CDR3 has 16 residues. Per germline, CDR1 SGHTA and CDR2 FQGNSA. Trimming left V 3 bases short and J 2 bases short, with 14 bases between. Here the CDR3 reads CASSFPQGSGNQPQHF. The CDR3 region has the DNA TGTGCCAGCAGCTTCCCGCAGGGGAGTGGCAATCAGCCCCAGCATTTT.

The CDR3 DNA reads as TGTGCCAGCAGTTTATCGCGGCCAGCCCCTTACAATGAGCAGTTCTTC. Translating it yields CASSLSRPAPYNEQFF. J is TRBJ2-1 and V is TRBV27; no definite D call. The CDR3 is 16 amino acids. Germline V gene sequence: CDR1 MNHEY, CDR2 SMNVEV (reference sequence). The V end lost 0 bases, the J end lost 4 bases, and 13 bases lay between the germline ends.

This rearrangement joins TRBV13 to TRBJ2-1; either TRBD1 or TRBD2 may fit D (7 bases each). Trimming removed 7 bases from V and 6 bases from J, with 22 bases in between. Germline V lookup: CDR1 PRHDT, CDR2 FYEKMQ (reference sequence). This CDR3 region has 16 residues. The CDR3 DNA reads as TGTGCCAGCACCTCCCAGGGGGGGCCCCGGCGCAATGAGCAGTTCTTC. It codes for CASTSQGGPRRNEQFF.

CDR3 amino acids: CASSYAPPFADNEQFF. In DNA form, the CDR3 reads TGTGCCAGCAGTTACGCACCACCCTTCGCGGACAATGAGCAGTTCTTC. V is TRBV6-5 and J is TRBJ2-1; D is uncertain. The CDR3 is 16 residues long. Germline lookup yields CDR1 MNHEY and CDR2 SVGAGI. Trimming took 2 bases from V and 5 from J, leaving 16 bases between them.

This chain connects TRBV7-2 to TRBJ1-2, with D maybe TRBD1 (5 bases). Trimming cost V 1 base and J 3 bases, with 12 bases left between them. CDR1 is SGHTA, CDR2 FQGNSA, per germline. This CDR3 region has 15 residues. The CDR3 is CASSLGSGGYYGYTF. The CDR3 bases are TGTGCCAGCAGCTTAGGGTCCGGGGGGTACTATGGCTACACCTTC.

The table lists this clone with many counts. CDR3 amino acids: CASSSGGTFDEQFF. In DNA form, the CDR3 reads TGTGCCAGCAGTTCCGGCGGGACTTTTGATGAGCAGTTCTTC. The chain couples TRBV6-5 to TRBJ2-1; D perhaps matches TRBD2 (6 bases). The CDR3 has 14 residues. Trimming left V 4 bases short and J 8 bases short, with 15 bases between. Looked up from germline, CDR1 is MNHEY and CDR2 is SVGAGI.

The chain employs TRBV27 and TRBJ1-2, with D possibly TRBD1 on 6 matching bases. CDR1 is MNHEY and CDR2 is SMNVEV in the germline V gene (reference sequence). CDR3 length: 14 amino acids. Trimming shortened V by 5 bases and J by 5 bases, and 15 bases separated the two germline ends. The CDR3 DNA reads as TGTGCCAGCAGTCTGAACAGGGTAGAGTATGGCTACACCTTC. This translates into CASSLNRVEYGYTF.

In its sample, this clone was seen a few times. V gene TRBV19 combines with J gene TRBJ1-3; no firm D call. V dropped 6 bases and J dropped 0 bases, with 15 bases sitting between them. The germline gives CDR1 LNHDA, CDR2 SQIVND (reference sequence). The CDR3 loop spans 16 amino acids. This chain's CDR3 is CASSTPGEASGNTIYF. CDR3 sequence (DNA): TGTGCCAGTAGCACTCCGGGAGAGGCCTCTGGAAACACCATATATTTT.

This clone is a singleton in its sample. The chain combines TRBV7-6 with TRBJ1-2, with D tentatively TRBD1 (6 bases). The CDR3 is made up of 13 amino acids. Trimming removed 6 bases from V and 8 bases from J, with 16 bases in between. CDR1 and CDR2 (germline): SGHVS, FNYEAQ. Here the CDR3 DNA reads TGTGCCAGCAGTCAACCAGGGGCTGGCGGCTACACCTTC. This gives the protein CASSQPGAGGYTF.

The chain joins TRBV14 to TRBJ1-1; D gene unclear. The CDR3 is 13 amino acids. CDR1 and CDR2 (germline): SGHDN, FVKESK. V was cut by 0 bases and J by 11 bases, with 13 bases left in between. CDR3 nucleotide sequence: TGTGCCAGCAGCCAAGACCGTGCGGGTTTCGCTTTCTTT. Its translation is CASSQDRAGFAFF.

The chain uses TRBV2 and TRBJ2-7; D is unclear. The length of the CDR3 is 11 residues. Per germline, CDR1 SNHLY and CDR2 FYNNEI. V was clipped by 3 bases and J by 2 bases, with 2 bases between them. Here the CDR3 reads CASSDPYEQYF. DNA for the CDR3: TGTGCCAGCAGTGATCCCTACGAGCAGTACTTC.

This chain joins TRBV5-1 and TRBJ2-1, with D unresolved. CDR1 is SGHRS and CDR2 is YFSETQ in the germline V gene. CDR3 size: 13 residues. V was shortened by 0 bases and J by 6 bases, with 7 bases between the two germline ends. CDR3 in DNA: TGCGCCAGCAGCTTGGCACAGTCCAATGAGCAGTTCTTC. Translating it yields CASSLAQSNEQFF.

This sequence joins TRBV6-1 and TRBJ2-2; the D gene is possibly TRBD2 (6 bases). CDR3 length equals 13 residues. V was cut by 5 bases and J by 6 bases, with 10 bases left in between. Germline V gene lookup returns CDR1 MNHNS and CDR2 SASEGT. DNA of the CDR3: TGTGCCAGCAGTTCTGTAGCGGCCGGGGAGCTGTTTTTT. This sequence encodes CASSSVAAGELFF.

The CDR3 reads CASTLGTEAFF. The CDR3 bases are TGTGCCAGCACCCTGGGTACTGAAGCTTTCTTT. V is TRBV11-2 and J is TRBJ1-1; D uncertain. V lost 7 bases and J lost 5, with 8 bases in between. The CDR3 spans 11 residues. In germline, CDR1 is SGHAT, CDR2 FQNNGV.

V gene TRBV9 combines with J gene TRBJ2-3, with TRBD2 identical over 15 bases. Trimming cost V 2 bases and J 5 bases; bases outside gene matches: 6. CDR3 length: 17 residues. The germline gives CDR1 SGDLS, CDR2 YYNGEE. DNA for the CDR3: TGTGCCAGCAGCGTCGGACTAGCGGGAGGGAGGGGAGATACGCAGTATTTT. Residues: CASSVGLAGGRGDTQYF.

In the case of this clone: Other DNA variants within this sample encode the same CDR3. The chain recombines TRBV27 with TRBJ1-2, with D perhaps matching TRBD1 (6 bases). V was shortened by 4 bases and J by 2 bases, with 8 bases between the two germline ends. This CDR3 region has 13 residues. The germline CDR1 and CDR2 sequences are MNHEY and SMNVEV (reference sequence). The CDR3 DNA sequence: TGTGCCAGCAGTTCCACAGGGAACTATGGCTACACCTTC. Amino acid sequence: CASSSTGNYGYTF.

This chain uses TRBV6-5 with TRBJ1-1; tentative D call: TRBD1 (6 bases). The CDR3 has 13 amino acids. The ends were cut back, 8 bases at V and 4 bases at J, with 14 bases in the middle. Germline CDR1 and CDR2: MNHEY and SVGAGI. The CDR3 coding sequence is TGTGCCAGCGGCATAGAAGGGGGCACTGAAGCTTTCTTT. Its translation is CASGIEGGTEAFF.

This clone has more than one count but fewer than ten. The rearrangement uses TRBV14 and TRBJ1-1; 7 positions match TRBD1. J gave up 6 bases and V 2 bases, and 6 bases lay outside the gene matches. Germline assignment: CDR1 SGHDN and CDR2 FVKESK. CDR3 size: 14 residues. CDR3 DNA sequence: TGTGCCAGCAGCCAACGATACAGGGGCGCTGAAGCTTTCTTT. The encoded protein is CASSQRYRGAEAFF.

The J gene is TRBJ1-2, the V gene TRBV4-2; TRBD1 is a possible D gene (5 bases). The CDR3 has 15 amino acids. The V and J ends lost 0 bases and 7 bases respectively, with 15 bases between them. CDR1 LGHNA and CDR2 YNFKEQ come from the germline V gene. The CDR3 bases are TGTGCCAGCAGCCAAGAGAGGCAGGGAGTTCTTGGCTACACCTTC. Translated: CASSQERQGVLGYTF.

This chain links TRBV21-1 with TRBJ2-7; the table's D call of TRBD1 was not tested on the DNA. TRBV21-1 is a listed pseudogene. The CDR3 extends over 14 amino acids. DNA of the CDR3: TGTGCCAGCAGCCCGGCGAAACCTAGGGGCGAGCAGTACTTC. Its protein is CASSPAKPRGEQYF.